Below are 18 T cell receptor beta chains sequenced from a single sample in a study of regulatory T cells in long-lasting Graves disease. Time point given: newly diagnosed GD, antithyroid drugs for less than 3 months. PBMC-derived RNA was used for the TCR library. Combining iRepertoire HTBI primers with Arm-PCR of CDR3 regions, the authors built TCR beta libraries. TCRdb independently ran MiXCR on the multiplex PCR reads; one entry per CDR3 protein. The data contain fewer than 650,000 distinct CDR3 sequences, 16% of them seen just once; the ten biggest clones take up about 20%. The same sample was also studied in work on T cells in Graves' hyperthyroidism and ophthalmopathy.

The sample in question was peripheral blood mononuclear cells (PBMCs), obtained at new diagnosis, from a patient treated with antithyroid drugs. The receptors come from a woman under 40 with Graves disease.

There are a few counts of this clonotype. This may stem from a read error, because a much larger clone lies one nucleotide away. DNA of the CDR3: TGTGCCAGCAGATTCCGCAATTCACCCCTCCACTTT. Its translation is CASRFRNSPLHF. This chain uses TRBV28 with TRBJ1-6; no reliable D call. This CDR3 region has 12 residues. Germline CDR1 is MDHEN and CDR2 is SYDVKM. Between the trimmed V and J ends, which lost 6 bases and 7 bases, there was a span of 7 bases.

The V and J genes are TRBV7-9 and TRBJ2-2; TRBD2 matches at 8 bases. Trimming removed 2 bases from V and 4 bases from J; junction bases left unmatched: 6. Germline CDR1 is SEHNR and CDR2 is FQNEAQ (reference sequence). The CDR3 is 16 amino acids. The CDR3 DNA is TGTGCCAGCAGCTTATTAGCGGGACTAGGCACCGGGGAGCTGTTTTTT. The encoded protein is CASSLLAGLGTGELFF.

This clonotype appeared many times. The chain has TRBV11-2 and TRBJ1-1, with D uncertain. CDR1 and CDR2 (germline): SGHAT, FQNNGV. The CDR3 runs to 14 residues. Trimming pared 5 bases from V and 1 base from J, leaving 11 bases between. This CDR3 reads CASSRFAGNTEAFF. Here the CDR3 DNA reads TGTGCCAGCAGCAGATTCGCTGGGAACACTGAAGCTTTCTTT.

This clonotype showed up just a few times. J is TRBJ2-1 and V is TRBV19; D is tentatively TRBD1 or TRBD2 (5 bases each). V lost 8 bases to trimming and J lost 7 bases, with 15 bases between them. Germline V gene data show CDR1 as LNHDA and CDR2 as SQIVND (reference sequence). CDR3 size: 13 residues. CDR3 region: CASGRDWGNEQFF. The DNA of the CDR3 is TGTGCCAGTGGCCGGGATTGGGGGAATGAGCAGTTCTTC.

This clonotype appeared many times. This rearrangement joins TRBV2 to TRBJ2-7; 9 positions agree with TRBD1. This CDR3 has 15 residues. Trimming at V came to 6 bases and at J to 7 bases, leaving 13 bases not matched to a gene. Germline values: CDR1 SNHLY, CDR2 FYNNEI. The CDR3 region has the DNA TGTGCCAGCAGCGCCCTAGTCACAGGGGGCCGAGAGCAGTACTTC. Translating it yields CASSALVTGGREQYF. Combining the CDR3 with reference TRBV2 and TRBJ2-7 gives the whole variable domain EPEVTQTPSHQVTQMGQEVILRCVPISNHLYFYWYRQILGQKVEFLVSFYNNEISEKSEIFDDQFSVERPDGSNFTLKIRSTKLEDSAMYFCASSALVTGGREQYFGPGTRLTVT.

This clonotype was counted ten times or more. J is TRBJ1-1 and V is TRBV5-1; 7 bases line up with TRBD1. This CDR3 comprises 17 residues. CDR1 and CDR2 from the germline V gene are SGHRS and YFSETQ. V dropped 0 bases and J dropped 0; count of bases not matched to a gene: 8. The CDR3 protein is CASSLEGAGLMNTEAFF. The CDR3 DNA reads TGCGCCAGCAGCTTGGAGGGGGCAGGGCTCATGAACACTGAAGCTTTCTTT.

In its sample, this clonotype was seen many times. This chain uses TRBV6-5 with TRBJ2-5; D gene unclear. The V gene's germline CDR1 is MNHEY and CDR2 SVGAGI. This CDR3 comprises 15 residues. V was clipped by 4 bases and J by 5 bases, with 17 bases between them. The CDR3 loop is CASSFHRKPRETQYF. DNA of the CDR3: TGTGCCAGCAGTTTCCATCGGAAGCCAAGGGAGACCCAGTACTTC.

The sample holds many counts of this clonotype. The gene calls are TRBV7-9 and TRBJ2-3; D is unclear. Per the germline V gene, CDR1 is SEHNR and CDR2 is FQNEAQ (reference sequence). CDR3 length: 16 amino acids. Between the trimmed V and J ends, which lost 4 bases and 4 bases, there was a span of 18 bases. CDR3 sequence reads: CASSSPPRRLSDTQYF. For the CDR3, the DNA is TGTGCCAGCAGCTCCCCTCCCCGGAGATTATCAGATACGCAGTATTTT.

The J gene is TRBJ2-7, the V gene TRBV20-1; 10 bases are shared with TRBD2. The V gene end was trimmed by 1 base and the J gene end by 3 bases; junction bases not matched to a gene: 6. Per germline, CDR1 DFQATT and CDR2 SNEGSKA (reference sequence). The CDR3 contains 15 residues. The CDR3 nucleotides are TGCAGTGCTAGAGGGCTAGCGGGAGACGTCTACGAGCAGTACTTC. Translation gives CSARGLAGDVYEQYF.

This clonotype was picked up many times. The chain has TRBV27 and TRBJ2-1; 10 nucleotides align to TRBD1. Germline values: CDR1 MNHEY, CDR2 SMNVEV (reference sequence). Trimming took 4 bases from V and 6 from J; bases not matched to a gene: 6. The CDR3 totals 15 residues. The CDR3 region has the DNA TGTGCCAGCAGTTCGCCGGGACAGGGGAGCAATGAGCAGTTCTTC. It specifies CASSSPGQGSNEQFF.

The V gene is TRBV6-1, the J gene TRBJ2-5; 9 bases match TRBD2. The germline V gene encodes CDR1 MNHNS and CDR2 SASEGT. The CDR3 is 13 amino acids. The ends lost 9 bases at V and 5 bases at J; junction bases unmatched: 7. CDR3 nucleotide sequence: TGTGCCAGTTTAGCGGGAGCGGGGGAGACCCAGTACTTC. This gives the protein CASLAGAGETQYF.

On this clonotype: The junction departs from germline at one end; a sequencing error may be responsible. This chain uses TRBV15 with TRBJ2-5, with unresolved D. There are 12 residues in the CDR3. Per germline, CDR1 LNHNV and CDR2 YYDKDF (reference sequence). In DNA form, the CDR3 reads TGTGCCACCAGCCGAGATGATGGGACCCAGTACTTC. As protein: CATSRDDGTQYF.

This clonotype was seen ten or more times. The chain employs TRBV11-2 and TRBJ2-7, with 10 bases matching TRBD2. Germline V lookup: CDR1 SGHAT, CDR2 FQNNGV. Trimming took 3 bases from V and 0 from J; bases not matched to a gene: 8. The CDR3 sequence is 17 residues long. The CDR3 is CASSFTAGGPRSYEQYF. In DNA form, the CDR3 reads TGTGCCAGCAGCTTCACAGCGGGAGGGCCACGCTCCTACGAGCAGTACTTC.

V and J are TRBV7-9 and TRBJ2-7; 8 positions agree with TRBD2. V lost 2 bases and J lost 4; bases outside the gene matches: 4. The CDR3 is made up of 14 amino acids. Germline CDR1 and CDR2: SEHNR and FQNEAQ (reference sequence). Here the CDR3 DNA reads TGTGCCAGCAGCTTACCGGGAGGGACATACGAGCAGTACTTC. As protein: CASSLPGGTYEQYF.

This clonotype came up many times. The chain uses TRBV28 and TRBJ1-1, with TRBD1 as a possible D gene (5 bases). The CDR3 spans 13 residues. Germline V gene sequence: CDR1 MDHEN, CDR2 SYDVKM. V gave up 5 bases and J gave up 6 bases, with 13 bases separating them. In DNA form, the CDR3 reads TGTGCCAGCAGTACTGTACAGGAGGCTGAAGCTTTCTTT. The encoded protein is CASSTVQEAEAFF. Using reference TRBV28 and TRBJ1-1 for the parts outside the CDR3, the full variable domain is DVKVTQSSRYLVKRTGEKVFLECVQDMDHENMFWYRQDPGLGLRLIYFSYDVKMKEKGDIPEGYSVSREKKERFSLILESASTNQTSMYLCASSTVQEAEAFFGQGTRLTVV.

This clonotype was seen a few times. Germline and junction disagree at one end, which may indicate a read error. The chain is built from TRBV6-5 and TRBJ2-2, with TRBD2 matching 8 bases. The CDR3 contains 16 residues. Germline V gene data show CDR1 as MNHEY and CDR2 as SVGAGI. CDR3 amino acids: CASSYRGGGNAGELFF. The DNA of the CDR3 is TGTGCCAGCAGTTACCGGGGGGGCGGGAACGCCGGGGAGCTGTTTTTT.

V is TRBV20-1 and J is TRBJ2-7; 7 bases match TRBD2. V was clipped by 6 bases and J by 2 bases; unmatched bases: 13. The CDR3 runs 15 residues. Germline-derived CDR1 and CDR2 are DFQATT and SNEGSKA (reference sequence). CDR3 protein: CSARSAGRGTYEQYF. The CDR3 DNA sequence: TGCAGTGCCCGTTCTGCGGGGCGGGGGACCTACGAGCAGTACTTC.

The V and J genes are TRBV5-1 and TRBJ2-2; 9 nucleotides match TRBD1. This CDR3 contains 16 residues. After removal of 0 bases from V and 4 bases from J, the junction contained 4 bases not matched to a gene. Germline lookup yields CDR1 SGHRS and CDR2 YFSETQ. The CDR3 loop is CASSLEGQGSTGELFF. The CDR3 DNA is TGCGCCAGCAGCTTGGAGGGACAGGGATCCACCGGGGAGCTGTTTTTT.